One sample yielded the 2 T cell receptor beta chains listed below, sequenced in a study of control samples from healthy donors and cancer patients. Assay used: immunoSEQ multiplex PCR; TCRdb lists only in-frame clones, some missing. Of roughly 95,000 clones listed, around 88% are singletons. The specimen was blood. The receptors were gathered from a man in his thirties or forties in good health.

The CDR3 nucleotides are TGTGCCACCAGTGACCAGTCCATGTTAAAAGTACCCTACAATGAGCAGTTCTTC. Translated, it gives CATSDQSMLKVPYNEQFF. The V gene is TRBV24-1, the J gene TRBJ2-1; no firm D call. The CDR3 is 18 amino acids. In germline, CDR1 is KGHDR, CDR2 SFDVKD. The V and J ends lost 4 bases and 2 bases respectively, with 20 bases between them.

The V and J genes are TRBV18 and TRBJ2-5; D not resolved. Trimming shortened V by 3 bases and J by 1 base, and 15 bases separated the two germline ends. Germline V gene data show CDR1 as KGHSH and CDR2 as LQKENI. This CDR3 contains 16 residues. CDR3 residues: CASSPEAAVLQETQYF. The CDR3 DNA is TGTGCCAGCTCACCTGAGGCTGCCGTTCTCCAAGAGACCCAGTACTTC. The full variable domain, with the rest looked up from reference TRBV18 and TRBJ2-5, is NAGVMQNPRHLVRRRGQEARLRCSPMKGHSHVYWYRQLPEEGLKFMVYLQKENIIDESGMPKERFSAEFPKEGPSILRIQQVVRGDSAAYFCASSPEAAVLQETQYFGPGTRLLVL.